The sequence of this TCR beta chain was determined in a study of T cell changes during pregnancy in multiple sclerosis. Germline loops: CDR1 SGDLS, CDR2 YYNGEE. V lost 0 bases and J 4 bases, leaving 18 bases between the germline ends. The CDR3 contains 17 residues. Assay: immunoSEQ multiplex PCR; the TCRdb copy retains only in-frame clones and omits some. Of around 26,000 clones in the sample, around 90% were seen once. The chain has TRBV9 and TRBJ2-3; no clear D gene. The TCR sequence derives from a female donor in good health, enrolled as a control in a pregnancy study. Material: CD4+ T cells from peripheral blood mononuclear cells, obtained in the first trimester of pregnancy. CDR3 sequence reads: CASSVGGSPAVPDTQYF. In DNA form, the CDR3 reads TGTGCCAGCAGCGTAGGCGGTAGCCCTGCGGTCCCAGATACGCAGTATTTT.